The clone carrying this TCR beta chain has a handful of counts. Its specificity is not known. The ends lost 4 bases at V and 5 bases at J; junction bases unmatched: 4. Germline CDR1 DFQATT, CDR2 SNEGSKA (reference sequence). The CDR3 spans 12 residues. The data stem from a study of CD8 T cells in ankylosing spondylitis. Study-wide results and caveats: There was a TCR beta motif, made of eight highly homologous variants, that appeared characteristic of ankylosing spondylitis blood. In synovial fluid and blood from reactive arthritis, some motif variants were previously reported. In peripheral blood, disease-linked CD8+ clones occurred at relatively low frequencies. Clones linked to disease were reported to show significant enrichment in matched ankylosing spondylitis synovial fluid.

TCRdb independently ran MiXCR on the 5' RACE reads; one entry per CDR3 protein. The sample lists roughly 260,000 distinct CDR3 sequences, 20% occurring once. The TCR comes from a male donor with ankylosing spondylitis or in good health (not recorded which). Sequencing used blood, either unsorted or a sorted T cell fraction (not recorded which). This chain joins TRBV20-1 and TRBJ1-1; 7 bases fit TRBD1. The CDR3 DNA sequence: TGCAGTGCTATCTTACAGGGGACTGAAGCTTTCTTT. It specifies CSAILQGTEAFF.